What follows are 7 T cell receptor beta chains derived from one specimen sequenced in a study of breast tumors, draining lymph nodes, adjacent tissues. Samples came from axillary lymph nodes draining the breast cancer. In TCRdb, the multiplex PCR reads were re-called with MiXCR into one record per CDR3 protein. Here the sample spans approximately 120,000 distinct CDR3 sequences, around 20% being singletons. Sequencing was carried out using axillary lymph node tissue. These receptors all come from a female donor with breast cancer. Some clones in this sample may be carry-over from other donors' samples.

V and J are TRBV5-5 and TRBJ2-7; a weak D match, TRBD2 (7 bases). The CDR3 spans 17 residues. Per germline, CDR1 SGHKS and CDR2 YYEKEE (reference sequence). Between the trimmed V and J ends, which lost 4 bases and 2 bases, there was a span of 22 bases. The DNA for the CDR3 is TGTGCCAGCAGCCGAGGTATGGGGGCTAGCGGAGCCTACGAGCAGTACTTC. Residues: CASSRGMGASGAYEQYF. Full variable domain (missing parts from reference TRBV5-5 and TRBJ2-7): DAGVTQSPTHLIKTRGQQVTLRCSPISGHKSVSWYQQVLGQGPQFIFQYYEKEERGRGNFPDRFSARQFPNYSSELNVNALLLGDSALYLCASSRGMGASGAYEQYFGPGTRLTVT.

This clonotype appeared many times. The CDR3 region has the DNA TGTGCCAGCAGAAGGGACAGCCTCTACGAGCAGTACTTC. Translated, it gives CASRRDSLYEQYF. The rearrangement joins TRBV6-1 to TRBJ2-7; 7 bases agree with TRBD1. CDR1 and CDR2 from the germline V gene are MNHNS and SASEGT. The V segment lost 6 bases and the J segment 3 bases; nucleotides outside the gene matches: 5. The CDR3 runs 13 residues.

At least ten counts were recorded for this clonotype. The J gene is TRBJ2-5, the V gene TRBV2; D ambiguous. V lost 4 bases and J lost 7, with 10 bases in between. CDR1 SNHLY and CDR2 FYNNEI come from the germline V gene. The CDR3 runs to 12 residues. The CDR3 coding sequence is TGTGCCAGCAGTGGCCCTCCGGGGACCCAGTACTTC. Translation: CASSGPPGTQYF.

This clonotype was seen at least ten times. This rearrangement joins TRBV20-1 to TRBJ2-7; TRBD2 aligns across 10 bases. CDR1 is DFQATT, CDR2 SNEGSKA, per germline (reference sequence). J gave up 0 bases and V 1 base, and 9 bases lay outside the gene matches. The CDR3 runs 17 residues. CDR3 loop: CSARVGLAKKISYEQYF. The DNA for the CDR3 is TGCAGTGCTAGAGTGGGACTAGCGAAGAAGATCTCCTACGAGCAGTACTTC.

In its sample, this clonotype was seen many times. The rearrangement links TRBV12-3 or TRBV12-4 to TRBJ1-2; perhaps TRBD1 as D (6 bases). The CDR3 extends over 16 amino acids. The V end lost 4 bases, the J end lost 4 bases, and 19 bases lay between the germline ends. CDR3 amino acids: CASSYNTGLSGYGYTF. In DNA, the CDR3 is TGTGCCAGCAGTTATAATACAGGGTTGTCGGGCTATGGCTACACCTTC.

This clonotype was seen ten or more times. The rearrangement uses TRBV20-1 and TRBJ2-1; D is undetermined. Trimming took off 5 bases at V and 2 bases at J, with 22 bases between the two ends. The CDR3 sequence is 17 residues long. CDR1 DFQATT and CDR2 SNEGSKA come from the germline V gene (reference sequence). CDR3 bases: TGCAGTGCTCCCAACCCCTTCCTAAGAGGCGCCTACAATGAGCAGTTCTTC. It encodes CSAPNPFLRGAYNEQFF.

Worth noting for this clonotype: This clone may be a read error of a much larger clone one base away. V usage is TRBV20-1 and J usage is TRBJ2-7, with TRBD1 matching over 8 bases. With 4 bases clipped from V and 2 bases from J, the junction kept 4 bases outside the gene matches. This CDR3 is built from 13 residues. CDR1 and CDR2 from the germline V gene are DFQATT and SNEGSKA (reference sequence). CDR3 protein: CSATGGAAYEQYF. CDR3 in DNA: TGCAGTGCTACAGGGGGCGCCGCCTACGAGCAGTACTTC.